This T cell receptor beta chain was profiled in a study of T cells expressing NK-cell markers. Whole-study context: The authors derived TCR beta repertoires from sorted CD3+CD56+NKG2C+, CD3+CD56+NKG2C- and CD3+CD56-NKG2C+ T cells. Study-wide results and limits: Several donors' CD3+CD56-NKG2C+ cells were dominated by the same clonotypes.

Of note for this clonotype: Its antigen is not known.

It was by 5'RACE template switching with UMIs that TCR beta cDNA was made. For each CDR3 protein, TCRdb gives one entry from its re-call of the 5' RACE reads, without DNA. The sample totals a few hundred thousand distinct CDR3 sequences. The germline gives CDR1 SGHAT, CDR2 FQNNGV. CDR3 size: 13 residues. The TCR comes from a man aged 18-70 years in good health. The chain combines TRBV11-2 with TRBJ2-2; no DNA is available, so the TRBD2 call from TCRdb remains unchecked. The source material was blood T cells: a sorted CD56 or NKG2C T cell subset, CD4+ or CD8+ T cells, or bulk PBMC T cells (not recorded which). CDR3: CACGTLNTGELFF.